The 22 T cell receptor beta chains listed next were all sequenced from one sample in a study of Graves' ophthalmopathy and Graves' hyperthyroidism. Investigators amplified TCR beta CDR3 regions from RNA transcripts. Second-round multiplex PCR followed a first-round RT-PCR using HTBI primers. TCRdb called the multiplex PCR reads again in MiXCR, with one record for every CDR3 protein. The table includes 400,000 to 500,000 distinct CDR3 sequences, around 20% detected once. The sequencing sample was made of peripheral blood. The receptors stem from a woman aged 18-29 years with stable Graves' hyperthyroidism.

This clonotype was detected many times. The chain has TRBV3-1 and TRBJ1-3; 9 bases match TRBD1. The ends lost 4 bases at V and 3 bases at J; junction bases unmatched: 1. Germline CDR1 is LGHDT and CDR2 is YNNKEL (reference sequence). The CDR3 is made up of 14 amino acids. CDR3 loop: CASSPGQGGNTIYF. In DNA, the CDR3 is TGTGCCAGCAGCCCGGGACAGGGTGGAAACACCATATATTTT. Supplemented by reference TRBV3-1 and TRBJ1-3, the full variable domain reads DTAVSQTPKYLVTQMGNDKSIKCEQNLGHDTMYWYKQDSKKFLKIMFSYNNKELIINETVPNRFSPKSPDKAHLNLHINSLELGDSAVYFCASSPGQGGNTIYFGEGSWLTVV.

The table lists this clonotype with many counts. One junction end disagrees with the germline gene, perhaps due to a read error. The chain is built from TRBV6-2 or TRBV6-3 and TRBJ2-2; unclear D gene. CDR1 is MNHEY, CDR2 SVGEGT, per germline. This CDR3 has 13 amino acids. The CDR3 protein is CTSSYSETGELFF. The CDR3 nucleotides are TGTACCAGCAGTTACAGTGAGACCGGGGAGCTGTTTTTT.

The gene calls are TRBV12-3 or TRBV12-4 and TRBJ2-5; D gene ambiguous. With 5 bases removed from V and 5 bases from J, the gap between germline ends came to 12 bases. This CDR3 is built from 13 residues. The CDR3 nucleotides are TGTGCCAGCAGTGAATACGTGGACGAGACCCAGTACTTC. This gives the protein CASSEYVDETQYF.

This clonotype was picked up many times. The V call is TRBV28, the J call TRBJ1-6; D unresolved. CDR3 length: 11 amino acids. The V and J ends lost 6 bases and 13 bases respectively, with 10 bases between them. Germline CDR1 and CDR2: MDHEN and SYDVKM. The CDR3 DNA sequence: TGTGCCAGCAGAAGACGCACCCCCCTCCACTTT. Translation gives CASRRRTPLHF.

This clonotype was recorded many times. The rearrangement links TRBV19 to TRBJ1-1; possible D gene TRBD1, 6 bases. The CDR3 runs 15 residues. The V gene's germline CDR1 is LNHDA and CDR2 SQIVND (reference sequence). V shed 6 bases and J shed 1 base, with 15 bases lying between them. This CDR3 reads CASRIPGHQNTEAFF. CDR3 in DNA: TGTGCCAGTAGAATCCCGGGACACCAGAACACTGAAGCTTTCTTT.

At least ten counts were recorded for this clonotype. This chain links TRBV5-1 with TRBJ2-7, with 12 bases identical to TRBD1. Per the germline V gene, CDR1 is SGHRS and CDR2 is YFSETQ. With V trimmed by 6 bases and J by 4 bases, 11 bases remained unmatched. The CDR3 sequence is 16 residues long. In DNA, the CDR3 is TGCGCCAGCACCTATCAACCGGGACAGGGGGCTTACGAGCAGTACTTC. Its translation is CASTYQPGQGAYEQYF.

This clonotype was observed a handful of times. This chain uses TRBV20-1 with TRBJ1-2, with 7 bases lining up with TRBD1. Germline V gives CDR1 DFQATT, CDR2 SNEGSKA (reference sequence). CDR3 length: 13 residues. Trimming at V came to 6 bases and at J to 3 bases, leaving 7 bases not matched to a gene. CDR3 amino acids: CSAAQGPYYGYTF. CDR3 DNA sequence: TGCAGTGCCGCACAGGGGCCCTACTATGGCTACACCTTC.

The table lists this clonotype with many counts. This chain links TRBV20-1 with TRBJ2-7; TRBD2 matches at 7 bases. Unmatched junction bases numbered 8, after V lost 6 bases and J lost 3 bases. This CDR3 comprises 13 residues. Germline-derived CDR1 and CDR2 are DFQATT and SNEGSKA (reference sequence). The CDR3 loop is CSARGLTFYEQYF. The CDR3 DNA is TGCAGTGCCCGGGGACTAACCTTCTACGAGCAGTACTTC.

As DNA, the CDR3 is TGTGCCAGCAGTGAAGGACAGGGGGACGGGACCCAGTACTTC. Its protein is CASSEGQGDGTQYF. The chain uses TRBV6-1 and TRBJ2-5, with 9 positions matching TRBD1. Trimming removed 1 base from V and 7 bases from J; junction bases left unmatched: 4. The germline CDR1 and CDR2 sequences are MNHNS and SASEGT. CDR3 length: 14 residues.

Ten or more counts support this clonotype. V is TRBV13 and J is TRBJ2-4; 9 bases are shared with TRBD2. The V gene's germline CDR1 is PRHDT and CDR2 FYEKMQ (reference sequence). V lost 5 bases to trimming and J lost 2 bases; unmatched junction nucleotides: 10. The CDR3 runs to 17 residues. In nucleotides, the CDR3 is TGTGCCAGCAGCGAAGGGGGCGGGAGGGCGTCCAAAAACATTCAGTACTTC. Translated: CASSEGGGRASKNIQYF.

This clonotype was seen many times. V gene TRBV28 combines with J gene TRBJ2-5, with D tentatively TRBD1 (6 bases). This CDR3 contains 14 residues. V lost 3 bases, J lost 2 bases, and 10 bases lay in between. The germline gives CDR1 MDHEN, CDR2 SYDVKM. CDR3 residues: CASSLGDIQETQYF. CDR3 nucleotide sequence: TGTGCCAGCAGTTTGGGGGACATACAAGAGACCCAGTACTTC.

This clonotype was picked up many times. The V call is TRBV12-3 or TRBV12-4, the J call TRBJ1-3, with D perhaps matching TRBD1 (5 bases). This CDR3 region has 13 residues. V dropped 10 bases and J dropped 4 bases, with 14 bases sitting between them. This chain's CDR3 is CATQTEPGNTIYF. CDR3 nucleotides: TGTGCCACCCAGACAGAGCCCGGAAACACCATATATTTT.

This chain connects TRBV28 to TRBJ1-5; D not resolved. Trimming removed 3 bases from V and 5 bases from J, with 11 bases in between. This CDR3 spans 14 amino acids. Germline CDR1 is MDHEN and CDR2 is SYDVKM. The CDR3 reads CASSLVVDYQPQHF. The DNA for the CDR3 is TGTGCCAGCAGTTTGGTGGTGGATTATCAGCCCCAGCATTTT. The variable domain in full, with the rest retrieved from reference TRBV28 and TRBJ1-5, is DVKVTQSSRYLVKRTGEKVFLECVQDMDHENMFWYRQDPGLGLRLIYFSYDVKMKEKGDIPEGYSVSREKKERFSLILESASTNQTSMYLCASSLVVDYQPQHFGDGTRLSIL.

For this clonotype: Possible read error: a much larger clone is one base away. The genes are TRBV18 and TRBJ1-6; a weak D match, TRBD1 (5 bases). The germline gives CDR1 KGHSH, CDR2 LQKENI. The CDR3 sequence is 14 residues long. CDR3: CASSRGSYISPLHF. The CDR3 DNA sequence: TGTGCCAGCTCACGGGGCAGTTATATTTCACCCCTCCACTTT.

About this clonotype itself: Sequence at one end of the junction differs from germline and may be a read error. The rearrangement joins TRBV4-1 to TRBJ1-3; D is possibly TRBD1 (5 bases). This CDR3 spans 14 amino acids. Per germline, CDR1 MGHRA and CDR2 YSYEKL. The CDR3 reads CASSQVQGAPVFNF. The CDR3 region has the DNA TGCGCCAGCAGCCAGGTCCAGGGAGCTCCAGTATTTAATTTT.

This clonotype showed up just a few times. The chain uses TRBV11-2 and TRBJ1-2; unclear D gene. Trimming took 0 bases from V and 7 from J, leaving 15 bases between them. Germline lookup yields CDR1 SGHAT and CDR2 FQNNGV. The CDR3 totals 15 residues. In DNA, the CDR3 is TGTGCCAGCAGCTTAGAAATAAGGGCCCCCTCTGGCTACACCTTC. It specifies CASSLEIRAPSGYTF.

This clonotype was recorded at least ten times. The V and J genes are TRBV29-1 and TRBJ1-1; the match to TRBD1 covers 9 bases. J gave up 2 bases and V 6 bases, and 4 bases lay outside the gene matches. The CDR3 extends over 13 amino acids. The germline CDR1 and CDR2 sequences are SQVTM and ANQGSEA. The CDR3 DNA sequence: TGCAGCGTCACAGGGGGCCTAAACACTGAAGCTTTCTTT. This translates into CSVTGGLNTEAFF. Drawing the rest from reference TRBV29-1 and TRBJ1-1, the complete variable domain is SAVISQKPSRDICQRGTSLTIQCQVDSQVTMMFWYRQQPGQSLTLIATANQGSEATYESGFVIDKFPISRPNLTFSTLTVSNMSPEDSSIYLCSVTGGLNTEAFFGQGTRLTVV.

This clonotype was counted ten times or more. The genes are TRBV2 and TRBJ1-1, with D possibly being TRBD1 (5 bases). Germline CDR1 and CDR2: SNHLY and FYNNEI. The CDR3 sequence is 15 residues long. The ends were cut back, 5 bases at V and 3 bases at J, with 16 bases in the middle. CDR3 region: CASSHGRQWHTEAFF. CDR3 bases: TGTGCCAGCAGTCACGGTCGACAGTGGCACACTGAAGCTTTCTTT.

The V gene is TRBV12-5, the J gene TRBJ2-4; D gene ambiguous. The CDR3 sequence is 13 residues long. Germline-derived CDR1 and CDR2 are LGHNT and FRNRAP. V lost 6 bases to trimming and J lost 8 bases, with 14 bases between them. The CDR3 sequence: CASGRALMDIQYF. The CDR3 bases are TGTGCTAGTGGCCGGGCTCTAATGGACATTCAGTACTTC.

Points on this clonotype: An end of the junction does not agree with germline; a read error may underlie this. V usage is TRBV9 and J usage is TRBJ2-7; D not resolved. This CDR3 region has 15 residues. The V gene's germline CDR1 is SGDLS and CDR2 YYNGEE. CDR3 region: CASSVDDLSSYDQYF. CDR3 coding DNA: TGTGCCAGCAGCGTAGACGACCTTAGCTCCTACGATCAGTACTTC.

For this clonotype: A much bigger clone sits one base away, suggesting this may be a read error. This sequence joins TRBV2 and TRBJ2-7, with D uncertain. The germline V gene encodes CDR1 SNHLY and CDR2 FYNNEI. The CDR3 runs to 12 residues. V gave up 5 bases and J gave up 7 bases, with 12 bases separating them. The CDR3 DNA follows: TGTGCCAGCAGTTCTGAGATGCAGGAGCAGTACTTC. This gives the protein CASSSEMQEQYF.

This clonotype was detected many times. The CDR3 loop reads CASSLSGQGRVYMNTEAFF. CDR3 nucleotides: TGTGCCAGCAGTTTATCGGGACAGGGGCGGGTGTATATGAACACTGAAGCTTTCTTT. The rearrangement joins TRBV12-3 or TRBV12-4 to TRBJ1-1, with 10 bases lining up with TRBD1. The trim removed 2 bases at V and 0 bases at J, leaving 12 bases unmatched. The CDR3 runs 19 residues.